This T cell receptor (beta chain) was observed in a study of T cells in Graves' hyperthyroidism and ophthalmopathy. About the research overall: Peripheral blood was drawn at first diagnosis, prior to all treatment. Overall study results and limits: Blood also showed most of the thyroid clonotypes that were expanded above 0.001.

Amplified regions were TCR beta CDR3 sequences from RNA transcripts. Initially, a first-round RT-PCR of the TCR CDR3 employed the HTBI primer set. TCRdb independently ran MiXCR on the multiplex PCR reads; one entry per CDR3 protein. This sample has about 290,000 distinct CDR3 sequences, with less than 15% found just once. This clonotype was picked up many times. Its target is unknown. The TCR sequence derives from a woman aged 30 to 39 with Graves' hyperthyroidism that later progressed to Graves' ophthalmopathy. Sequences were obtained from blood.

The CDR3 DNA sequence: TGTGCCAGCAGCGTAGGTCAGGGGCTGGAGACCCAGTACTTC. Translation: CASSVGQGLETQYF. This rearrangement joins TRBV9 to TRBJ2-5, with a possible D match to TRBD1 (6 bases). The CDR3 sequence is 14 residues long. The germline gives CDR1 SGDLS, CDR2 YYNGEE. The V end was cut by 0 bases, the J end by 5 bases, with 11 bases between.